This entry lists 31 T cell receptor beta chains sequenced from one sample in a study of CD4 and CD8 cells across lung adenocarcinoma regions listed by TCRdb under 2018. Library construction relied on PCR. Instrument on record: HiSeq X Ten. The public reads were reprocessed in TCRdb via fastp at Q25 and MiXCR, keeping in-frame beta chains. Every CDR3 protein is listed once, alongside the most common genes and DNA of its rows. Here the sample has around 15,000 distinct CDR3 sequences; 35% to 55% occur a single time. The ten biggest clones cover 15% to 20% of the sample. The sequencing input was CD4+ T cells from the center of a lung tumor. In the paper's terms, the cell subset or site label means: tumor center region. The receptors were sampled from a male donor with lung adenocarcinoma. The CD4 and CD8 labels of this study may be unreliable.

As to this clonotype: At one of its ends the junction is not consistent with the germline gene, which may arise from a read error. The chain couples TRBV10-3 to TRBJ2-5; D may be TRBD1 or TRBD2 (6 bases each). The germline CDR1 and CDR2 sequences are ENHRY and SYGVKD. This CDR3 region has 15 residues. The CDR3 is CAAGYGGSDQDTQYF. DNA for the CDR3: TGTGCCGCGGGGTACGGGGGCAGTGACCAAGATACCCAGTATTTC.

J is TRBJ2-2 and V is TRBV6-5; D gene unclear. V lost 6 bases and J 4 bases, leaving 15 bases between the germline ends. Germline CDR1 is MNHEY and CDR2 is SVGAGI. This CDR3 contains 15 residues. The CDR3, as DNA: TGTGCCAGCAGACTCCAGTCTGTGAGCACCGGGGAGCTGTTTTTT. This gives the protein CASRLQSVSTGELFF.

This chain's CDR3 is CASSEGSGSKNMQYF. Here the CDR3 DNA reads TGTGCCAGCAGTGAGGGGAGCGGGAGTAAAAACATGCAGTATTTT. The J gene is TRBJ2-3, the V gene TRBV6-4; 8 bases line up with TRBD2. The germline gives CDR1 MRHNA, CDR2 SNTAGT. Trimming removed 3 bases from V and 11 bases from J; junction bases left unmatched: 13. This CDR3 has 15 residues.

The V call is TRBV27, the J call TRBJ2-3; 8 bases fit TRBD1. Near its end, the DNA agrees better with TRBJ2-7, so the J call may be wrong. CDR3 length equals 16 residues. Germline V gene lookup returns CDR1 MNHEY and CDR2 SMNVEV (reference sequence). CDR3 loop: CASRGVGTGLPDTQYF. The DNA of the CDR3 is TGTGCCAGCAGGGGAGTCGGGACAGGCCTCCCAGATACGCAGTACTTC.

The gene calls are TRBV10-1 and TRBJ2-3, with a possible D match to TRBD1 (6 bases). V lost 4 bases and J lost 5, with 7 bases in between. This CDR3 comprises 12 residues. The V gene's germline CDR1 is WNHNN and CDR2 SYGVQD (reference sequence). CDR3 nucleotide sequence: TGCGCCAGCAGTGCGGGACAAGATACGCAGTATTTT. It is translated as CASSAGQDTQYF.

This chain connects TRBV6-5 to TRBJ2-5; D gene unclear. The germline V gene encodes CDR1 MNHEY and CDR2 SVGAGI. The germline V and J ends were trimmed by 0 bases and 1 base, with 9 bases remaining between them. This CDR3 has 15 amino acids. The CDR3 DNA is TGTGCCAGCAGTTACTCGAGGTTGGTCCAAGAGACCCAGTACTTC. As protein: CASSYSRLVQETQYF.

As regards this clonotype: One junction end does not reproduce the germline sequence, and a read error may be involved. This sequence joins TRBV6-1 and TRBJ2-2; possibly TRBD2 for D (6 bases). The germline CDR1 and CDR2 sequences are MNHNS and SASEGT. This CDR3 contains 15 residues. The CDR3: CARGLQAVITGELYF. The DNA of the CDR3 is TGTGCCAGGGGACTCCAGGCCGTGATTACCGGTGAGCTGTATTTT.

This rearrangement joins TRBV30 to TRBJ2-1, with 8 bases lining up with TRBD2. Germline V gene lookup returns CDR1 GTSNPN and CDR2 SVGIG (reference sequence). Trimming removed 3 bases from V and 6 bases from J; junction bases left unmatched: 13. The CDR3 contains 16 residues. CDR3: CAWREEGMAGGNEQFF. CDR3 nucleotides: TGTGCCTGGAGAGAGGAAGGTATGGCGGGAGGCAATGAGCAGTTCTTC.

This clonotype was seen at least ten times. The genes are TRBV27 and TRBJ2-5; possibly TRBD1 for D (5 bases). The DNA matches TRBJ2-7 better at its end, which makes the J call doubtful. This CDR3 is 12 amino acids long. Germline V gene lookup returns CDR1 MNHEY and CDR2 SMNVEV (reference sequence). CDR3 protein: CASSFPGNEQYF. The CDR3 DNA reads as TGTGCCAGCAGTTTCCCAGGGAACGAGCAGTACTTC.

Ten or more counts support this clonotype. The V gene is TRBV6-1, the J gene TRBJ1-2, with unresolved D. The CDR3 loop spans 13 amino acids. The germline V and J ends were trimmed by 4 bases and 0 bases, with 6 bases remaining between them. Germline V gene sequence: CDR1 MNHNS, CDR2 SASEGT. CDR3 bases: TGTGCCAGCAGTGTTGACACTAACTATGGCTACACCTTC. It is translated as CASSVDTNYGYTF.

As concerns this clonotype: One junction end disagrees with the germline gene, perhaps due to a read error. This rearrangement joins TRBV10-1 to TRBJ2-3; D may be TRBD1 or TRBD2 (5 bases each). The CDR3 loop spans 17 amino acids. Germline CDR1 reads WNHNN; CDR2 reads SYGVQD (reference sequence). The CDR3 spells CASSEGGGGLGTETQYF. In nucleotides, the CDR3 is TGCGCCAGCAGTGAGGGTGGTGGGGGTCTTGGCACAGAGACGCAGTATTTT.

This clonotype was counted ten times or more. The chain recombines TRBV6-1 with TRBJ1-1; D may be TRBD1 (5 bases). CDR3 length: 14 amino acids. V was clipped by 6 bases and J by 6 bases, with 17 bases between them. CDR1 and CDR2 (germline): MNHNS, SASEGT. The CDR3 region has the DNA TGTGCCAGCAGCTTTTTCAGGGAGGCGGCTGAAGCTTTCTTT. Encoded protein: CASSFFREAAEAFF.

Written as DNA, the CDR3 is TGTGCCAGCAGCTCCGGGACTAGCGGAGAGACCCAGTACTTC. This translates into CASSSGTSGETQYF. The chain employs TRBV7-2 and TRBJ2-5, with 11 bases that match TRBD2. With V trimmed by 4 bases and J by 4 bases, 2 bases remained unmatched. Germline assignment: CDR1 SGHTA and CDR2 FQGNSA. This CDR3 contains 14 residues.

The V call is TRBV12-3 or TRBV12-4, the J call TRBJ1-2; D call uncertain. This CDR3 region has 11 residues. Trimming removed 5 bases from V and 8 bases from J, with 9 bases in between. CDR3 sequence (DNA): TGTGCCAGCAGTCGGATGGGCGGCTACACCTTC. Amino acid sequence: CASSRMGGYTF.

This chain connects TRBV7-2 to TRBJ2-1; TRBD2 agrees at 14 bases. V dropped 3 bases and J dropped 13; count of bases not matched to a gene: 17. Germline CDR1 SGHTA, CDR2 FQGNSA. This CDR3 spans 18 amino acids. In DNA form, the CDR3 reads TGTGCCAGCAGCTTTCCCGGGACTAGCGGGAGAGGGTCCTACGACCAGTTCTTC. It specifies CASSFPGTSGRGSYDQFF.

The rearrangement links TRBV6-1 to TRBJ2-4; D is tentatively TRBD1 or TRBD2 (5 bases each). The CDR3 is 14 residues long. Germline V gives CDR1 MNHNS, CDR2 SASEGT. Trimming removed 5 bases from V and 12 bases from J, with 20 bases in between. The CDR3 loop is CASSPTRDVEPQYF. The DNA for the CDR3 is TGTGCCAGCAGTCCGACCCGGGACGTAGAGCCTCAGTACTTC.

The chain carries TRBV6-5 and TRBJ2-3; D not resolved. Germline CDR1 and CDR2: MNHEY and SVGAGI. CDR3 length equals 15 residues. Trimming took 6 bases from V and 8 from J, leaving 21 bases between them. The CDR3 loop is CASRLQSGSPGTQYF. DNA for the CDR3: TGTGCCAGCAGACTCCAGTCTGGAAGCCCAGGTACGCAGTATTTT.

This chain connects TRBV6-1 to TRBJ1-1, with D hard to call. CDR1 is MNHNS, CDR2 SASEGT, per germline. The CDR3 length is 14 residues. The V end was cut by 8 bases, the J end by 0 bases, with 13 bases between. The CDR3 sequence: CASGVRLVNTEAFF. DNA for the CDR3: TGTGCCAGCGGCGTTAGGTTGGTGAACACTGAAGCTTTCTTT.

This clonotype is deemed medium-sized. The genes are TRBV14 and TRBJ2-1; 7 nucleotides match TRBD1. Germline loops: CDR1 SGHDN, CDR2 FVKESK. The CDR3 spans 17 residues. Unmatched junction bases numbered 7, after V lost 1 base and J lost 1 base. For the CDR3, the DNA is TGTGCCAGCAGCCAAGCCGACAGGGCTGGATCCTACAATGAGCAGTTCTTC. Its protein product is CASSQADRAGSYNEQFF.

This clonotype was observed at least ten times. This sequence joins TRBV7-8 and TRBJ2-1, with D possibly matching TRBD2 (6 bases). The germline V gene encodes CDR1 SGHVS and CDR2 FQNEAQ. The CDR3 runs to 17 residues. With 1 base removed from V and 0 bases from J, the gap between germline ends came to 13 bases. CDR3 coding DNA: TGTGCCAGCAGCTTAGGCGGGCCGACTAGCTCCTACAATGAGCAGTTCTTC. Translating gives CASSLGGPTSSYNEQFF.

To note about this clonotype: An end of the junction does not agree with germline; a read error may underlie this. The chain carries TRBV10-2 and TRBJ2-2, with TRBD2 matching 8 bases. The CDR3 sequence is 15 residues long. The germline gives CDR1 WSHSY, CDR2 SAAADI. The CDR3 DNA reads TGCGCCAGCTCCCCACAGGTAGCGGGGACCGATGAGCTGTATTTT. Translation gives CASSPQVAGTDELYF.

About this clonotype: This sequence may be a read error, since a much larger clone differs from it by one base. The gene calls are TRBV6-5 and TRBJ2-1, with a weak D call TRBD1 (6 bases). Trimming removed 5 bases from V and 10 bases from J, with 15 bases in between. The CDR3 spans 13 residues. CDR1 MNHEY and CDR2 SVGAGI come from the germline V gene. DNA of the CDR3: TGTGCCAGCAGTAACCGGGACACCTACGAGCAGTTCTTC. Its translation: CASSNRDTYEQFF.

DNA for the CDR3: TGTGCCAGCAGTTGGTCCCGGGCCAGCAATCAGCCCCTCCACTTT. Amino acid sequence: CASSWSRASNQPLHF. V and J are TRBV27 and TRBJ1-5; D unclear. Matching the DNA end better, TRBJ1-6 makes the J call doubtful. This CDR3 is 15 amino acids long. The germline V gene encodes CDR1 MNHEY and CDR2 SMNVEV (reference sequence).

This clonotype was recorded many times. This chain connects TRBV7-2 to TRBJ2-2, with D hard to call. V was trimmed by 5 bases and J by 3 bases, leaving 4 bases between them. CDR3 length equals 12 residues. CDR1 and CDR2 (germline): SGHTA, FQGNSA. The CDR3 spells CASSQYTGELFF. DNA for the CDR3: TGTGCCAGCAGCCAATACACCGGGGAGCTGTTTTTT.

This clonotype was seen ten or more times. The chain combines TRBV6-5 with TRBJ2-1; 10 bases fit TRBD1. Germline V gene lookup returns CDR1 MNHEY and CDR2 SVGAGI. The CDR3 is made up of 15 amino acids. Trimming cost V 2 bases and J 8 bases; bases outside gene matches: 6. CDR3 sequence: CASSYEGQGFYEQFF. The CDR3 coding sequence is TGTGCCAGCAGTTACGAGGGACAGGGGTTTTATGAGCAGTTCTTC.

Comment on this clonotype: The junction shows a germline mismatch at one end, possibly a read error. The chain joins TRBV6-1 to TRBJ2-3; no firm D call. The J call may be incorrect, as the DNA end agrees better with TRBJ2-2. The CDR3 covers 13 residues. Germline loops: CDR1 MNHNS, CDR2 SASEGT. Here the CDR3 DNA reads TGTGCCAGCAGGGGCCTAGGCACCGAGGAGCTGTTTTTT. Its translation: CASRGLGTEELFF.

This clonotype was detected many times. The CDR3 DNA is TGTGCCACCGGGACTCTGACGGATACGCAGTATTTT. Protein: CATGTLTDTQYF. V is TRBV27 and J is TRBJ2-3; D is possibly TRBD2 (6 bases). V gave up 10 bases and J gave up 6 bases, with 14 bases separating them. This CDR3 is built from 12 residues. The germline CDR1 and CDR2 sequences are MNHEY and SMNVEV (reference sequence).

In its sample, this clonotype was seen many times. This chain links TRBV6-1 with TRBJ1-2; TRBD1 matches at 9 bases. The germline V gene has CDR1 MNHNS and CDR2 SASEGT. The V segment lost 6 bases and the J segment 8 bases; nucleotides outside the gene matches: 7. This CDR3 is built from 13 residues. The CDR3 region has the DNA TGTGCCAGCAGCGGGACAGGGCAAGGGGGCTACACCTTC. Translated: CASSGTGQGGYTF.

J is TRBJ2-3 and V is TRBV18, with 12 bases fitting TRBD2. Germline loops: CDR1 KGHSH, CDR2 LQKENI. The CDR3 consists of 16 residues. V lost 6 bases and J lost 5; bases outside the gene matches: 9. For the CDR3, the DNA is TGTGCCAGCTCCCCTGGCCTAGCGGGAGGGGAAGATACGCAGTATTTT. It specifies CASSPGLAGGEDTQYF.

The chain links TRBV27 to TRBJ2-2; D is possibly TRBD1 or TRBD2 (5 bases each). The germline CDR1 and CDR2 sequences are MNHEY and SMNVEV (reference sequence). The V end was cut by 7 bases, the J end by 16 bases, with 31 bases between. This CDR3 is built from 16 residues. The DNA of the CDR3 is TGTGCCAGCAATACTTTTGGGGCAGTGAGCACCGGGGCGCAGTTTTTT. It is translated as CASNTFGAVSTGAQFF.

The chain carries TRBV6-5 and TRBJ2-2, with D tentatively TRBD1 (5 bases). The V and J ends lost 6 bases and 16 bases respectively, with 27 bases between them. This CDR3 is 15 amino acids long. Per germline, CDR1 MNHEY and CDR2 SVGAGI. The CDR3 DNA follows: TGTGCCAGCAGACTCCAGTCCGGAAGCACAGGTAAGCAGTTTTTT. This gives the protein CASRLQSGSTGKQFF.